The 4 T cell receptor beta chains below all came from one sample that was sequenced in a study of OX40 agonist ivuxolimab in advanced cancers. Some clones are missing from TCRdb's copy, which holds only in-frame ones; the method was immunoSEQ multiplex PCR. Of some 60,000 clones listed, around 83% are singletons. The source material was CD4+ or CD8+ T cells sorted from blood, sampled in a trial of the OX40 agonist ivuxolimab. These receptors were taken from an adult with an advanced solid tumor such as melanoma, head and neck, liver or kidney cancer.

The genes are TRBV4-1 and TRBJ1-5; 12 bases are a match to TRBD1. Germline V gene data show CDR1 as MGHRA and CDR2 as YSYEKL. V trimming: 3 bases; J trimming: 1 base; junction bases outside the gene matches: 7. The CDR3 has 18 amino acids. This CDR3 reads CASSQRGQGAKSNQPQHF. The CDR3 nucleotides are TGCGCCAGCAGCCAGCGGGGACAGGGGGCAAAAAGCAATCAGCCCCAGCATTTT.

This clone appeared once. The chain is built from TRBV5-5 and TRBJ1-2; a weak D match, TRBD1 (5 bases). The CDR3 spans 13 residues. Trimming cost V 4 bases and J 6 bases, with 13 bases left between them. The V gene's germline CDR1 is SGHKS and CDR2 YYEKEE (reference sequence). The CDR3 nucleotides are TGTGCCAGCAGCCCAGTGGGGCACGATGGCTACACCTTC. This codes for CASSPVGHDGYTF.

The rearrangement joins TRBV6-5 to TRBJ1-5, with 7 bases matching TRBD1. The CDR3 runs 12 residues. V shed 6 bases and J 7 bases; nucleotides not matched to a gene: 3. CDR1 and CDR2 from the germline V gene are MNHEY and SVGAGI. CDR3 loop: CASRQGQQPQHF. CDR3 coding DNA: TGTGCCAGCAGACAGGGGCAACAGCCCCAGCATTTT.

The chain uses TRBV7-9 and TRBJ2-1, with D possibly TRBD1 on 5 matching bases. Trimming left V 7 bases short and J 6 bases short, with 13 bases between. CDR1 is SEHNR, CDR2 FQNEAQ, per germline (reference sequence). The CDR3 is made up of 13 amino acids. CDR3 sequence (DNA): TGTGCCAGCACCATGACAGCGCCCAATGAGCAGTTCTTC. Residues: CASTMTAPNEQFF.